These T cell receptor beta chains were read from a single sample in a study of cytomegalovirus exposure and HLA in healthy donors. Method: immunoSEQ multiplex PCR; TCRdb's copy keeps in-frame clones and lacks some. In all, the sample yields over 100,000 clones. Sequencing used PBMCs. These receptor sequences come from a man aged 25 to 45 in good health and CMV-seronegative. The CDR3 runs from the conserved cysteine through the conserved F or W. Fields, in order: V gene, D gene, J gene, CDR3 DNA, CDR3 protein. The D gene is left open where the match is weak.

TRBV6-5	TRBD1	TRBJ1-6	TGTGCCAGCAGTTACGGGACAGACCGCTCACCCCTCCACTTT	CASSYGTDRSPLHF
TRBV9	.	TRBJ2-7	TGTGCCAGCAGCGTGAGCCCCGTCTACGAGCAGTACTTC	CASSVSPVYEQYF
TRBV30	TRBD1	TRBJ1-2	TGTGCCTGGAGATATGGACAGGGAGGTTCTTCCAACTATGGCTACACCTTC	CAWRYGQGGSSNYGYTF
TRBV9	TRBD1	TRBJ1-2	TGTGCCAGCAGCCCATATTACTTACCGGGACAGGGATATGGCTACACCTTC	CASSPYYLPGQGYGYTF
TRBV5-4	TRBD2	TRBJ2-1	TGTGCCAGCAGCTTGTCCCCAGGACTAGCGGGGAGCAATGAGCAGTTCTTC	CASSLSPGLAGSNEQFF
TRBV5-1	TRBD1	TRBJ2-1	TGCGCCAGCAGCTTGTCAGGGGGATTTGGTGAGCAGTTCTTC	CASSLSGGFGEQFF
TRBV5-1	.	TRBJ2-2	TGCGCCAGCAGCTCCCAGGGTAACGGCGGGGAGCTGTTTTTT	CASSSQGNGGELFF
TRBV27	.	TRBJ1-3	TGTGCCAGCAGTCCTAGGGGGATGGCTGGAAACACCATATATTTT	CASSPRGMAGNTIYF
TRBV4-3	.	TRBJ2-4	TGCGCCAGCAGCCAAGAAATCCCCGACAGAAGAAACATTCAGTACTTC	CASSQEIPDRRNIQYF
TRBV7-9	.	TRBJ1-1	TGTGCCAGCAGCCTTGGGACTTTTGAAGCTTTCTTT	CASSLGTFEAFF
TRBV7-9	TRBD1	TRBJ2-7	TGTGCCAGCAGCTTGGGACAGAGCTCCTACGAGCAGTACTTC	CASSLGQSSYEQYF
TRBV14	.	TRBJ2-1	TGTGCCAGCAGCCCATTTCAGGGGACTAAACGGGGTGAGCAGTTCTTC	CASSPFQGTKRGEQFF
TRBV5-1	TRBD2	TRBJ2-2	TGCGCCAGCAGCAACTCTTCTAGCGGGGCGAACACCGGGGAGCTGTTTTTT	CASSNSSSGANTGELFF
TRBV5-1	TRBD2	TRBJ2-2	TGCGCCAGCAGCTCTTTGATTAGCGGGGACACCGGGGAGCTGTTTTTT	CASSSLISGDTGELFF
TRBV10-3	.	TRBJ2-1	TGTGCCATCAGTGAACAGGGAACCTACAATGAGCAGTTCTTC	CAISEQGTYNEQFF
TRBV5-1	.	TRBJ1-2	TGCGCCAGCAGCTTGACGGGGGGCATTTACTATGGCTACACCTTC	CASSLTGGIYYGYTF
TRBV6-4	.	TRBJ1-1	TGTGCCAGCAGCCCTTTCGGAGGGGTGGTTGAAGCTTTCTTT	CASSPFGGVVEAFF
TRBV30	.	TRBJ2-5	TGTGCCAGGGCGGGCGGGGAGACCCAGTACTTC	CARAGGETQYF
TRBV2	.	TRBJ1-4	TGTGCCAGCAGTGAACGAGCCAGGGTCTCTGAAAAACTGTTTTTT	CASSERARVSEKLFF
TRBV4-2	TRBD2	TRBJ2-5	TGTGCCAGCAGCCAAGAAAGTGGTAGCGGGGGGCGGGAGGAGACCCAGTACTTC	CASSQESGSGGREETQYF
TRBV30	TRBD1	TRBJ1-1	TGTGCCTGGAGTGTACCGCGCAGGGGGCAGGATGAAGCTTTCTTT	CAWSVPRRGQDEAFF
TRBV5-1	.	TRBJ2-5	TGCGCCAGCAGCGAGGGACTGCAAGAGACCCAGTACTTC	CASSEGLQETQYF
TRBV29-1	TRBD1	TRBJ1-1	TGCAGCGTTTCAGGGTCCTTCAGGGGGGAGGCTGAAGCTTTCTTT	CSVSGSFRGEAEAFF
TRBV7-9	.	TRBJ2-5	TGTGCCAGCAGCTCCTGGACGGGGCAAGAGACCCAGTACTTC	CASSSWTGQETQYF
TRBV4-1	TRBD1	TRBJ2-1	TGCGCCAGCAGCCGCACAGGGGTCGGGGACAATGAGCAGTTCTTC	CASSRTGVGDNEQFF
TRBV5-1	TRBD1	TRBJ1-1	TGCGCCAGCAGCTTGTCAGGGGGAGGTGAAGCTTTCTTT	CASSLSGGGEAFF
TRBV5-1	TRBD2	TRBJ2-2	TGCGCCAGCAGCTTGCTAGCGGGGGGGGCCGGGGAGCTGTTTTTT	CASSLLAGGAGELFF